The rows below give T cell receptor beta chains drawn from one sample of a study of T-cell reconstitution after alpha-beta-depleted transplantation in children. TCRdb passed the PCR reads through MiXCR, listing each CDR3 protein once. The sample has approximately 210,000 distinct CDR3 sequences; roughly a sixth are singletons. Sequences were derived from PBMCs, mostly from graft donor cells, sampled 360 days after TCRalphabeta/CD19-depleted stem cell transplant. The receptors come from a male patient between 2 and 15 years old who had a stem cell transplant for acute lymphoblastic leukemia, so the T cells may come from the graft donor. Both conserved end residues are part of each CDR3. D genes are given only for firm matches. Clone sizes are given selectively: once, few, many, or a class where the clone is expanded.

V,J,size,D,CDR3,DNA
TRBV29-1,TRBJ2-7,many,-,CSVAGDPYEQYF,TGCAGCGTTGCGGGGGATCCCTACGAGCAGTACTTC
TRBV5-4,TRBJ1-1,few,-,CASSLDSRGLLNTEAFF,TGTGCCAGCAGCTTGGATTCCCGGGGGCTTCTGAACACTGAAGCTTTCTTT
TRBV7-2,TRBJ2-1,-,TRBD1,CASSRTGDNEQFF,TGTGCCAGCAGCAGGACAGGGGACAATGAGCAGTTCTTC
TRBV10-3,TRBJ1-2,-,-,CAISEWQPNYGYTF,TGTGCCATCAGTGAGTGGCAGCCTAACTATGGCTACACCTTC
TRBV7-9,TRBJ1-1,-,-,CASSPLGVGQAFF,TGTGCCAGCAGCCCCCTCGGAGTGGGGCAAGCTTTCTTT
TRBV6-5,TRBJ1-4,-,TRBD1,CASSSGPGTGAFNEKLFF,TGTGCCAGCAGTTCTGGCCCCGGGACAGGGGCCTTTAATGAAAAACTGTTTTTT
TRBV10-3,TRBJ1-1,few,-,CAIRGDSLNTEAFF,TGTGCCATCAGGGGAGACAGCCTGAACACTGAAGCTTTCTTT
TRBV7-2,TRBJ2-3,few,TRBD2,CASSRTSQGDTQYF,TGTGCCAGCAGCCGGACTAGCCAGGGAGATACGCAGTATTTT
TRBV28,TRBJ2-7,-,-,CASSPSWAVSEQYF,TGTGCCAGCAGTCCCAGCTGGGCTGTGAGCGAGCAGTACTTC
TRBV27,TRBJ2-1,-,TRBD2,CASSLSYKGLAGGSEQFF,TGTGCCAGCAGTTTATCGTATAAAGGACTAGCGGGGGGTAGTGAGCAGTTCTTC
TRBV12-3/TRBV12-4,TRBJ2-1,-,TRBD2,CASKRTSGARGGYNEQFF,TGTGCCAGCAAGCGGACTAGCGGGGCCCGAGGAGGCTACAATGAGCAGTTCTTC
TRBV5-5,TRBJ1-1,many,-,CASSLTAMNTEAFF,TGTGCCAGCAGCTTGACAGCAATGAACACTGAAGCTTTCTTT
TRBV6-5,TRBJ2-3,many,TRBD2,CASSYEGLADTQYF,TGTGCCAGCAGTTACGAGGGACTAGCAGATACGCAGTATTTT
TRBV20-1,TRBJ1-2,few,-,CSLPTTLYGYTF,TGCAGTCTACCAACGACCCTCTATGGCTACACCTTC
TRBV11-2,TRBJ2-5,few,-,CASSSLLRGETQYF,TGTGCCAGCAGCTCCCTCCTCCGAGGGGAGACCCAGTACTTC
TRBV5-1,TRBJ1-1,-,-,CASSHPTALNTEAFF,TGCGCCAGCAGCCACCCGACAGCCTTGAACACTGAAGCTTTCTTT
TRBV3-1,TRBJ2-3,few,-,CASRTVDTQYF,TGTGCCAGCAGGACCGTCGATACGCAGTATTTT
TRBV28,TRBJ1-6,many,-,CASRSFGNSPLHF,TGTGCCAGCAGGAGCTTCGGGAATTCACCCCTCCACTTT
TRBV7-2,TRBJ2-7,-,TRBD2,CASSLAPSGTYEQYF,TGTGCCAGCAGCTTAGCCCCTAGCGGTACCTACGAGCAGTACTTC
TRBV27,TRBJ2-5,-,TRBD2,CASSPTTSEWETQYF,TGTGCCAGCAGTCCGACGACTAGCGAGTGGGAGACCCAGTACTTC
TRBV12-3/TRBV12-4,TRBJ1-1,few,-,CASSLGRGGEAFF,TGTGCCAGCAGTTTAGGGAGGGGTGGGGAAGCTTTCTTT
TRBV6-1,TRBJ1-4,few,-,CASSPDQPRNEKLFF,TGTGCCAGCAGCCCGGATCAGCCTCGTAATGAAAAACTGTTTTTT
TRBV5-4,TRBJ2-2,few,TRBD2,CASSSLAGGVTGELFF,TGTGCCAGCAGCTCACTAGCGGGGGGGGTCACCGGGGAGCTGTTTTTT
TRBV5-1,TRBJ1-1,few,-,CASSLALNTEAFF,TGCGCCAGCAGCTTGGCCCTAAACACTGAAGCTTTCTTT
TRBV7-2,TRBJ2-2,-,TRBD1,CASSLRGRSGELFF,TGTGCCAGCAGTCTCAGGGGGCGAAGCGGGGAGCTGTTTTTT
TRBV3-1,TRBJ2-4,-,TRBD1,CASSRQGWENIQYF,TGTGCCAGCAGCCGACAGGGGTGGGAAAACATTCAGTACTTC
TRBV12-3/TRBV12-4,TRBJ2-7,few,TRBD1,CASTGDRSIEQYF,TGTGCCAGCACCGGGGACAGGTCCATCGAGCAGTACTTC
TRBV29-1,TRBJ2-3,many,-,CSTDTPSTDTQYF,TGCAGCACCGACACACCCAGCACAGATACGCAGTATTTT
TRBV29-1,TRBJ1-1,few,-,CSSRQLMNTEAFF,TGCAGCTCAAGACAGTTAATGAACACTGAAGCTTTCTTT
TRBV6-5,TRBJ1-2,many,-,CASSYSSRWGDYGYTF,TGTGCCAGCAGTTACTCGAGTAGATGGGGGGACTATGGCTACACCTTC
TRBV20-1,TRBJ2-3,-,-,CSAARPGTDTQYF,TGCAGTGCCGCTCGTCCTGGCACAGATACGCAGTATTTT
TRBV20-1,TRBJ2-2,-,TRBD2,CSGRLAGNTGELFF,TGCAGTGGACGACTAGCGGGGAACACCGGGGAGCTGTTTTTT
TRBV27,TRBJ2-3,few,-,CASTRGGTDTQYF,TGTGCCAGCACTAGGGGCGGCACAGATACGCAGTATTTT
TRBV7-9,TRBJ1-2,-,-,CASSLDDLPYGYTF,TGTGCCAGCAGCTTAGATGACCTACCCTATGGCTACACCTTC
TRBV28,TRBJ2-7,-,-,CASSGDRSYEQYF,TGTGCCAGCAGCGGGGACCGGTCCTACGAGCAGTACTTC
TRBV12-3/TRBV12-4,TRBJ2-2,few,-,CASSLYPSGRELFF,TGTGCCAGCAGTTTATATCCCTCGGGGCGGGAGCTGTTTTTT
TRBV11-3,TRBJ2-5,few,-,CASSLSSALGQETQYF,TGTGCCAGCAGCTTATCCTCCGCCCTGGGGCAAGAGACCCAGTACTTC
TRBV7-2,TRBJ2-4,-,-,CASSRDDLSKNIQYF,TGTGCCAGCAGTCGGGACGACCTATCCAAAAACATTCAGTACTTC
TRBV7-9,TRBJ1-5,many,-,CASSLEGYQPQHF,TGTGCCAGCAGCTTAGAGGGGTATCAGCCCCAGCATTTT
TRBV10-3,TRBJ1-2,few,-,CAISELEVNYGYTF,TGTGCCATCAGTGAGTTGGAGGTTAACTATGGCTACACCTTC
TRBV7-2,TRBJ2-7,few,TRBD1,CASSPTGTGHYEQYF,TGTGCCAGCAGCCCCACCGGGACAGGGCACTACGAGCAGTACTTC
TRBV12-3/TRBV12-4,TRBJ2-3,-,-,CASRETGDTQYF,TGTGCCAGCAGGGAAACAGGGGATACGCAGTATTTT